This is a list of T cell receptor beta chains from one sample in a study of CD4+ T cells in melanoma. The repertoire was sequenced with immunoSEQ multiplex PCR; TCRdb's copy has only in-frame clones and lacks some. The sample yields 110,000 to 150,000 clones, over 90% seen once. The receptors were sampled from a human donor with melanoma. Both conserved end residues are part of each CDR3. Fields, in order: V gene, CDR3 protein.

v_call: TRBV9
cdr3_aa: CASSLSWAGNTIYF

v_call: TRBV11-3
cdr3_aa: CASSLGQGGTDTQYF

v_call: TRBV5-5
cdr3_aa: CASSMGHLGNQPQHF

v_call: TRBV5-6
cdr3_aa: CASSLFGGPDQPQHF

v_call: TRBV13
cdr3_aa: CASSLGPARADTQYF

v_call: TRBV9
cdr3_aa: CASSAVDRVAGELFF

v_call: TRBV7-2
cdr3_aa: CASSLKGETYYEQYF

v_call: TRBV2
cdr3_aa: CASSLDRAPAFF

v_call: TRBV30
cdr3_aa: CAWSGSSGTQYF

v_call: TRBV7-3
cdr3_aa: CASSETSASTDTQYF

v_call: TRBV2
cdr3_aa: CASSDEGQDTEAFF

v_call: TRBV5-1
cdr3_aa: CASSKDRGRRNEQFF

v_call: TRBV5-5
cdr3_aa: CASSLEDEETQYF

v_call: TRBV5-5
cdr3_aa: CASSLWESIGGYTF

v_call: TRBV5-7
cdr3_aa: CASSRETDSTNEKLFF

v_call: TRBV27
cdr3_aa: CASRLRGSRFHEQYF

v_call: TRBV9
cdr3_aa: CASSDGQGWGQPQHF

v_call: TRBV6-5
cdr3_aa: CASSYHEANYGYTF

v_call: TRBV4-2
cdr3_aa: CASSPIAGTGLLELAKNIQYF

v_call: TRBV5-4
cdr3_aa: CASSFSLAADTQYF

v_call: TRBV5-1
cdr3_aa: CASSSPTTGAGTGELFF

v_call: TRBV2
cdr3_aa: CASSEGVNTEAFF

v_call: TRBV7-9
cdr3_aa: CASSREGRAEAFF

v_call: TRBV7-2
cdr3_aa: CASSQRLGREQFF

v_call: TRBV9
cdr3_aa: CASSVAISGANVLTF

v_call: TRBV13
cdr3_aa: CASSRQEAQPQHF

v_call: TRBV29-1
cdr3_aa: CSVGNVWSGDTEAFF

v_call: TRBV2
cdr3_aa: CASSEYIYSGGDEQYF

v_call: TRBV18
cdr3_aa: CASSPLDYNEQFF

v_call: TRBV6-1
cdr3_aa: CASSESDRRGYTF

v_call: TRBV5-1
cdr3_aa: CASSFGGEGGEAFF

v_call: TRBV2
cdr3_aa: CASSRANYGYTF

v_call: TRBV6-5
cdr3_aa: CASSYALTGGPYEQYF

v_call: TRBV27
cdr3_aa: CASSRIQGWETQYF

v_call: TRBV5-1
cdr3_aa: CASSMGLLAGGQETQYF

v_call: TRBV7-3
cdr3_aa: CASAGGTDTQYF

v_call: TRBV28
cdr3_aa: CASSLDSWRISYEQYF

v_call: TRBV2
cdr3_aa: CASSRGQGLNTEAFF

v_call: TRBV5-1
cdr3_aa: CASSLSPRAQETQYF

v_call: TRBV5-1
cdr3_aa: CASSSETDRRLYGYTF

v_call: TRBV10-3
cdr3_aa: CAISVERVLVGSPLHF

v_call: TRBV6-6
cdr3_aa: CASSQDRSYTF

v_call: TRBV5-6
cdr3_aa: CASTEDVTGTEAFF

v_call: TRBV2
cdr3_aa: CASSRQSNQPQHF

v_call: TRBV5-1
cdr3_aa: CASSERGSYNEQFF

v_call: TRBV5-1
cdr3_aa: CASSLVLGGNEQFF

v_call: TRBV29-1
cdr3_aa: CSAGGSYF